The rows below give T cell receptor beta chains drawn from one sample of a study of blood T cell repertoires in COVID-19. Assay used: immunoSEQ multiplex PCR; TCRdb lists only in-frame clones, some missing. The top ten hold 7.6% of the sample, which has around 120,000 clones, approximately 90% seen once. Material for sequencing was peripheral blood. Source of these receptors: a man over 45 with acute or convalescent COVID-19. Both conserved end residues are part of each CDR3. Fields, in order: clone size, J gene, D gene, V gene, CDR3 protein, CDR3 DNA. A D gene is named only where the DNA matches it firmly. The size entry is marked missing in some rows and otherwise reads once, few, many or a size class.

abundance: .; j_gene: TRBJ2-1; d_gene: TRBD2; v_gene: TRBV3-1/TRBV3-2; CDR3aa: CASSRTSGSNEQFF; CDR3nt: TGTGCCAGCAGCCGGACTAGCGGGAGCAATGAGCAGTTCTTC
abundance: .; j_gene: TRBJ2-7; d_gene: TRBD2; v_gene: TRBV7-8; CDR3aa: CASSLGGREGSYEQYF; CDR3nt: TGTGCCAGCAGCTTAGGAGGACGGGAGGGCTCCTACGAGCAGTACTTC
abundance: .; j_gene: TRBJ2-3; d_gene: TRBD2; v_gene: TRBV11-2; CDR3aa: CASSLGLAGAGDTQYF; CDR3nt: TGTGCCAGCAGCCTCGGACTAGCGGGAGCGGGAGATACGCAGTATTTT
abundance: .; j_gene: TRBJ2-7; d_gene: .; v_gene: TRBV5-6; CDR3aa: CASSRQTVSYEQYF; CDR3nt: TGTGCCAGCAGCCGGCAGACAGTTTCCTACGAGCAGTACTTC
abundance: .; j_gene: TRBJ2-5; d_gene: TRBD1; v_gene: TRBV5-1; CDR3aa: CASSPGTGVARETQYF; CDR3nt: TGCGCCAGCAGCCCGGGGACAGGGGTAGCGAGAGAGACCCAGTACTTC
abundance: .; j_gene: TRBJ2-7; d_gene: TRBD1; v_gene: TRBV13; CDR3aa: CASSPRTGAYEQYF; CDR3nt: TGTGCCAGCAGTCCTAGGACAGGGGCCTACGAGCAGTACTTC
abundance: .; j_gene: TRBJ1-1; d_gene: .; v_gene: TRBV3-1/TRBV3-2; CDR3aa: CASSQEAARTEAFF; CDR3nt: TGTGCCAGCAGCCAAGAGGCAGCTAGGACTGAAGCTTTCTTT
abundance: .; j_gene: TRBJ2-7; d_gene: TRBD1; v_gene: TRBV7-2; CDR3aa: CASSSDRGRRYEQYF; CDR3nt: TGTGCCAGCAGCTCAGACAGGGGGCGGAGGTACGAGCAGTACTTC
abundance: .; j_gene: TRBJ2-1; d_gene: .; v_gene: TRBV24-1; CDR3aa: CATSALLGRGGDEQFF; CDR3nt: TGTGCCACCAGTGCCCTGCTTGGTCGGGGTGGGGATGAGCAGTTCTTC
abundance: .; j_gene: TRBJ2-3; d_gene: .; v_gene: TRBV3-1/TRBV3-2; CDR3aa: CASSRANTQYF; CDR3nt: TGTGCCAGCAGCCGTGCGAATACGCAGTATTTT
abundance: .; j_gene: TRBJ2-1; d_gene: TRBD2; v_gene: TRBV19; CDR3aa: CASSIRGTSSLRYNEQFF; CDR3nt: TGTGCCAGTAGTATTAGGGGGACTAGTTCCCTTAGATACAATGAGCAGTTCTTC
abundance: .; j_gene: TRBJ2-7; d_gene: TRBD2; v_gene: TRBV15; CDR3aa: CATRAGGSGEQYF; CDR3nt: TGTGCCACCAGGGCAGGCGGGAGCGGCGAGCAGTACTTC
abundance: once; j_gene: TRBJ1-2; d_gene: .; v_gene: TRBV5-1; CDR3aa: CASSFDGQSFYGYTF; CDR3nt: TGCGCCAGCAGCTTCGACGGACAGTCCTTCTATGGCTACACCTTC
abundance: .; j_gene: TRBJ2-6; d_gene: TRBD1; v_gene: TRBV18; CDR3aa: CASSAGTAYSGANVLTF; CDR3nt: TGTGCCAGCTCAGCCGGGACAGCATACTCTGGGGCCAACGTCCTGACTTTC
abundance: .; j_gene: TRBJ2-4; d_gene: .; v_gene: TRBV19; CDR3aa: CASSIRPGGRAKNIQYF; CDR3nt: TGTGCCAGTAGTATCCGCCCGGGTGGGAGAGCCAAAAACATTCAGTACTTC
abundance: once; j_gene: TRBJ2-1; d_gene: TRBD2; v_gene: TRBV30; CDR3aa: CAWSLSGRRGEQFF; CDR3nt: TGTGCCTGGAGTCTCAGCGGGAGAAGGGGTGAGCAGTTCTTC
abundance: few; j_gene: TRBJ2-7; d_gene: TRBD2; v_gene: TRBV9; CDR3aa: CASSTGTSGSLYEQYF; CDR3nt: TGTGCCAGCAGCACAGGGACTAGCGGGAGTCTCTACGAGCAGTACTTC
abundance: .; j_gene: TRBJ2-7; d_gene: TRBD1; v_gene: TRBV19; CDR3aa: CASSSSKGQGYEQYF; CDR3nt: TGTGCCAGTAGTAGTAGTAAGGGACAGGGATACGAGCAGTACTTC
abundance: once; j_gene: TRBJ2-3; d_gene: TRBD2; v_gene: TRBV9; CDR3aa: CASSVGGGRREDTQYF; CDR3nt: TGTGCCAGCAGCGTAGGGGGCGGGAGAAGGGAAGATACGCAGTATTTT
abundance: .; j_gene: TRBJ1-1; d_gene: .; v_gene: TRBV5-5; CDR3aa: CASSLTGNMNTEAFF; CDR3nt: TGTGCCAGCAGCTTGACGGGGAACATGAACACTGAAGCTTTCTTT
abundance: many; j_gene: TRBJ1-3; d_gene: .; v_gene: TRBV21-1; CDR3aa: CAKRTGLCSGNTIYF; CDR3nt: TGTGCCAAGAGGACAGGTCTTTGCTCTGGAAACACCATATATTTT
abundance: .; j_gene: TRBJ2-7; d_gene: TRBD1; v_gene: TRBV19; CDR3aa: CASSKGTGLDEQYF; CDR3nt: TGTGCCAGTAGTAAAGGGACAGGGTTGGACGAGCAGTACTTC
abundance: .; j_gene: TRBJ2-5; d_gene: .; v_gene: TRBV7-2; CDR3aa: CASSAGLRETQYF; CDR3nt: TGTGCCAGCAGCGCCGGTCTGCGGGAGACCCAGTACTTC
abundance: once; j_gene: TRBJ2-3; d_gene: TRBD2; v_gene: TRBV2; CDR3aa: CLDRAGVGTDTQYF; CDR3nt: TGCTTAGACAGAGCGGGAGTGGGCACAGATACGCAGTATTTT
abundance: once; j_gene: TRBJ1-2; d_gene: TRBD1; v_gene: TRBV18; CDR3aa: CASSPRGLKDYGYTF; CDR3nt: TGTGCCAGCTCACCCAGGGGGCTGAAAGACTATGGCTACACCTTC
abundance: .; j_gene: TRBJ2-1; d_gene: .; v_gene: TRBV30; CDR3aa: CAWSRQSSYNEQFF; CDR3nt: TGTGCCTGGAGTCGACAAAGCTCCTACAATGAGCAGTTCTTC
abundance: once; j_gene: TRBJ1-2; d_gene: .; v_gene: TRBV6-5; CDR3aa: CASSLNGGYTF; CDR3nt: TGTGCCAGCAGCTTAAACGGGGGCTACACCTTC
abundance: .; j_gene: TRBJ1-2; d_gene: .; v_gene: TRBV4-3; CDR3aa: CASSQGYGGMYGYTF; CDR3nt: TGCGCCAGCAGCCAAGGTTACGGAGGGATGTATGGCTACACCTTC
abundance: once; j_gene: TRBJ1-2; d_gene: TRBD1; v_gene: TRBV29-1; CDR3aa: CSVPRDRGLYGYTF; CDR3nt: TGCAGCGTCCCTAGGGACAGGGGACTCTATGGCTACACCTTC
abundance: .; j_gene: TRBJ2-3; d_gene: TRBD1; v_gene: TRBV6-2/TRBV6-3; CDR3aa: CASSGGQASFTDTQYF; CDR3nt: TGTGCCAGCAGCGGGGGACAGGCCTCCTTCACAGATACGCAGTATTTT
abundance: few; j_gene: TRBJ2-7; d_gene: .; v_gene: TRBV25-1; CDR3aa: CASREAGLSYEQYF; CDR3nt: TGTGCCAGCAGGGAAGCGGGCCTCTCCTACGAGCAGTACTTC
abundance: .; j_gene: TRBJ1-5; d_gene: TRBD1; v_gene: TRBV6-5; CDR3aa: CASSYRRGRDQPQHF; CDR3nt: TGTGCCAGCAGTTACCGCAGGGGGCGGGATCAGCCCCAGCATTTT
abundance: .; j_gene: TRBJ2-7; d_gene: TRBD1; v_gene: TRBV19; CDR3aa: CASSMGQGTPYEQYF; CDR3nt: TGTGCCAGTAGTATGGGACAGGGTACCCCCTACGAGCAGTACTTC
abundance: .; j_gene: TRBJ2-1; d_gene: TRBD1; v_gene: TRBV18; CDR3aa: CASSPETGGNEQFF; CDR3nt: TGTGCCAGCTCACCAGAGACAGGGGGGAATGAGCAGTTCTTC
abundance: .; j_gene: TRBJ2-2; d_gene: TRBD2; v_gene: TRBV27; CDR3aa: CASSLPGLAGVTGELFF; CDR3nt: TGTGCCAGCAGTTTACCCGGACTAGCGGGAGTCACCGGGGAGCTGTTTTTT
abundance: .; j_gene: TRBJ1-1; d_gene: .; v_gene: TRBV7-5; CDR3aa: CARSLCRGTEAFF; CDR3nt: TGTGCCAGAAGCTTATGTCGGGGCACTGAAGCTTTCTTT
abundance: .; j_gene: TRBJ2-7; d_gene: TRBD1; v_gene: TRBV6-6; CDR3aa: CASSSPVGTGVGEQYF; CDR3nt: TGTGCCAGCAGTTCGCCAGTCGGGACAGGGGTAGGCGAGCAGTACTTC
abundance: .; j_gene: TRBJ2-3; d_gene: .; v_gene: TRBV19; CDR3aa: CASKRGGQADTQYF; CDR3nt: TGTGCCAGTAAAAGGGGGGGTCAGGCAGATACGCAGTATTTT
abundance: .; j_gene: TRBJ2-4; d_gene: .; v_gene: TRBV3-1/TRBV3-2; CDR3aa: CASSPETVLAKNIQYF; CDR3nt: TGTGCCAGCAGCCCCGAGACAGTTCTAGCCAAAAACATTCAGTACTTC
abundance: .; j_gene: TRBJ2-1; d_gene: TRBD2; v_gene: TRBV2; CDR3aa: CASSELGLAGDDEQFF; CDR3nt: TGTGCCAGCAGTGAACTTGGGCTAGCGGGAGACGATGAGCAGTTCTTC
abundance: .; j_gene: TRBJ1-2; d_gene: TRBD1; v_gene: TRBV6-5; CDR3aa: CASSYVGQGVYGYTF; CDR3nt: TGTGCCAGCAGTTATGTGGGACAGGGGGTCTATGGCTACACCTTC
abundance: once; j_gene: TRBJ2-7; d_gene: .; v_gene: TRBV5-1; CDR3aa: CASSLYGRVGDEQYF; CDR3nt: TGCGCCAGCAGCCTTTACGGCAGGGTGGGTGACGAGCAGTACTTC
abundance: few; j_gene: TRBJ2-7; d_gene: TRBD2; v_gene: TRBV18; CDR3aa: CASSPRAGVDEQYF; CDR3nt: TGTGCCAGCTCACCACGGGCGGGGGTGGACGAGCAGTACTTC
abundance: .; j_gene: TRBJ2-2; d_gene: .; v_gene: TRBV21-1; CDR3aa: CASSNVLQREEFGSKNTGELFF; CDR3nt: TGTGCCAGCAGCAATGTCCTACAGCGGGAGGAGTTCGGGTCGAAGAACACCGGGGAGCTGTTTTTT
abundance: .; j_gene: TRBJ1-1; d_gene: TRBD1; v_gene: TRBV30; CDR3aa: CAWSDQGQVEAFF; CDR3nt: TGTGCCTGGAGTGACCAAGGACAGGTAGAAGCTTTCTTT
abundance: .; j_gene: TRBJ2-3; d_gene: .; v_gene: TRBV5-1; CDR3aa: CASSVGLTDTQYF; CDR3nt: TGCGCCAGCAGTGTCGGACTCACAGATACGCAGTATTTT
abundance: .; j_gene: TRBJ1-1; d_gene: TRBD1; v_gene: TRBV5-5; CDR3aa: CASSTGQGYTEAFF; CDR3nt: TGTGCCAGCAGCACCGGACAGGGGTACACTGAAGCTTTCTTT